These T cell receptor beta chains were read from a single sample in a study of regulatory T cells in long-lasting Graves disease. TCRdb ran MiXCR on the multiplex PCR reads and lists one entry per CDR3 protein. The table lists about 540,000 distinct CDR3 sequences, roughly 14% of them singletons. The same data also went into a second study, on T cells in Graves' hyperthyroidism and ophthalmopathy.

Material: peripheral blood mononuclear cells (PBMCs), obtained at new diagnosis, from a patient treated with antithyroid drugs. The origin of the receptors is a man aged 30 to 39 with Graves disease. The CDR3 runs from the conserved cysteine through the conserved F or W. The D gene is left open where the match is weak. Size is omitted from some rows. Given values are once, few, many or a class for expanded clones.

j_call: TRBJ2-7; d_call: .; clone_size: many; v_call: TRBV18; cdr3_aa: CASSLPGHSTYEQYF; cdr3_nt: TGTGCCAGCTCACTGCCGGGACACTCCACCTACGAGCAGTACTTC
j_call: TRBJ2-3; d_call: .; clone_size: many; v_call: TRBV12-3/TRBV12-4; cdr3_aa: CATRYTPDTQYF; cdr3_nt: TGTGCCACACGTTATACACCAGATACGCAGTATTTT
j_call: TRBJ2-5; d_call: .; clone_size: .; v_call: TRBV7-2; cdr3_aa: CASSPSPTETQYF; cdr3_nt: TGTGCCAGCAGCCCCTCCCCGACCGAGACCCAGTACTTC
j_call: TRBJ2-1; d_call: .; clone_size: .; v_call: TRBV6-2/TRBV6-3; cdr3_aa: CATGEPRYNEQFF; cdr3_nt: TGTGCCACAGGGGAGCCCAGATACAATGAGCAGTTCTTC
j_call: TRBJ2-7; d_call: .; clone_size: once; v_call: TRBV30; cdr3_aa: CAWAQGGGYEQYF; cdr3_nt: TGTGCCTGGGCCCAGGGGGGCGGTTACGAGCAGTACTTC
j_call: TRBJ2-1; d_call: .; clone_size: many; v_call: TRBV18; cdr3_aa: CASSPRTPHYNEQFF; cdr3_nt: TGTGCCAGCTCACCCCGGACTCCCCATTACAATGAGCAGTTCTTC
j_call: TRBJ2-1; d_call: TRBD2; clone_size: .; v_call: TRBV9; cdr3_aa: CASSTTSGSDNEQFF; cdr3_nt: TGTGCCAGCAGCACAACTAGCGGGAGTGACAATGAGCAGTTCTTC
j_call: TRBJ1-5; d_call: TRBD1; clone_size: many; v_call: TRBV18; cdr3_aa: CASSQTGGDQPQHF; cdr3_nt: TGTGCCAGCTCTCAAACAGGGGGGGATCAGCCCCAGCATTTT
j_call: TRBJ1-2; d_call: .; clone_size: many; v_call: TRBV30; cdr3_aa: CAGTLKGIDGYTF; cdr3_nt: TGTGCCGGCACTTTAAAGGGGATCGATGGCTACACCTTC
j_call: TRBJ2-7; d_call: TRBD2; clone_size: few; v_call: TRBV10-1; cdr3_aa: CASSPRSSGRVGEQYF; cdr3_nt: TGCGCCAGCAGCCCCCGTTCTAGCGGGAGAGTGGGCGAGCAGTACTTC
j_call: TRBJ2-3; d_call: TRBD2; clone_size: many; v_call: TRBV7-2; cdr3_aa: CASIPSGKGEQYF; cdr3_nt: TGTGCCAGCATCCCTAGCGGGAAGGGTGAGCAGTATTTT
j_call: TRBJ2-3; d_call: .; clone_size: many; v_call: TRBV5-4; cdr3_aa: CASFRGAASTDTQYF; cdr3_nt: TGTGCCAGCTTCAGGGGGGCGGCGAGCACAGATACGCAGTATTTT
j_call: TRBJ2-7; d_call: .; clone_size: few; v_call: TRBV18; cdr3_aa: CASSPPVGPTGYEQYF; cdr3_nt: TGTGCCAGCTCACCACCGGTGGGGCCCACCGGCTACGAGCAGTACTTC
j_call: TRBJ1-4; d_call: .; clone_size: .; v_call: TRBV18; cdr3_aa: CASSIPEPGSSDEKLFF; cdr3_nt: TGTGCCAGCTCTATCCCGGAACCGGGCTCCTCGGATGAAAAACTGTTTTTT
j_call: TRBJ2-2; d_call: .; clone_size: many; v_call: TRBV5-1; cdr3_aa: CASGGQRDTGELFF; cdr3_nt: TGCGCCAGCGGCGGACAGAGGGACACCGGGGAGCTGTTTTTT
j_call: TRBJ2-1; d_call: .; clone_size: many; v_call: TRBV12-3/TRBV12-4; cdr3_aa: CASSLDDSYNEQFF; cdr3_nt: TGTGCCAGCAGCCTGGACGACTCCTACAATGAGCAGTTCTTC
j_call: TRBJ2-2; d_call: .; clone_size: few; v_call: TRBV25-1; cdr3_aa: CASSERLANTGELFF; cdr3_nt: TGTGCCAGCAGTGAAAGACTAGCGAACACCGGGGAGCTGTTTTTT
j_call: TRBJ2-3; d_call: .; clone_size: many; v_call: TRBV7-3; cdr3_aa: CASSLAGGGSADTQYF; cdr3_nt: TGTGCCAGCAGCCTAGCTGGCGGTGGTTCAGCAGATACGCAGTATTTT
j_call: TRBJ1-1; d_call: .; clone_size: many; v_call: TRBV19; cdr3_aa: CASSIDRTSGTEAFF; cdr3_nt: TGTGCCAGTAGTATAGATAGGACCTCGGGCACTGAAGCTTTCTTT
j_call: TRBJ1-4; d_call: .; clone_size: many; v_call: TRBV4-1; cdr3_aa: CASSQDEAETEKLFF; cdr3_nt: TGTGCCAGCAGCCAAGATGAGGCGGAGACGGAAAAACTGTTTTTT
j_call: TRBJ2-5; d_call: .; clone_size: .; v_call: TRBV9; cdr3_aa: CASSVSVAETQYF; cdr3_nt: TGTGCCAGCAGCGTATCGGTGGCGGAGACCCAGTACTTC
j_call: TRBJ2-2; d_call: TRBD1; clone_size: few; v_call: TRBV12-3/TRBV12-4; cdr3_aa: CASTAKGQGPGELFF; cdr3_nt: TGTGCCAGCACCGCGAAGGGACAGGGCCCCGGGGAGCTGTTTTTT
j_call: TRBJ2-3; d_call: .; clone_size: .; v_call: TRBV5-1; cdr3_aa: CASSLGQRFGDTQYF; cdr3_nt: TGCGCCAGCAGCTTGGGACAGCGGTTTGGAGATACGCAGTATTTT
j_call: TRBJ2-7; d_call: TRBD2; clone_size: few; v_call: TRBV29-1; cdr3_aa: CSVGTSGTSSYGQYF; cdr3_nt: TGCAGCGTTGGGACTAGCGGGACCAGCTCCTACGGGCAGTACTTC
j_call: TRBJ2-7; d_call: TRBD2; clone_size: few; v_call: TRBV7-8; cdr3_aa: CASSLWFQRDPTYEQYF; cdr3_nt: TGTGCCAGCAGCTTATGGTTCCAGCGGGACCCCACCTACGAGCAGTACTTC
j_call: TRBJ2-2; d_call: .; clone_size: few; v_call: TRBV12-3/TRBV12-4; cdr3_aa: CARGAGGELFF; cdr3_nt: TGTGCCAGAGGGGCGGGCGGGGAGCTGTTTTTT
j_call: TRBJ2-1; d_call: TRBD2; clone_size: .; v_call: TRBV20-1; cdr3_aa: CSARGLAGETYNEQFF; cdr3_nt: TGCAGTGCTAGGGGACTAGCGGGGGAAACCTACAATGAGCAGTTCTTC
j_call: TRBJ2-7; d_call: TRBD2; clone_size: many; v_call: TRBV27; cdr3_aa: CASSLPGLGAEQYF; cdr3_nt: TGTGCCAGCAGTTTACCCGGACTAGGGGCCGAGCAGTACTTC
j_call: TRBJ1-5; d_call: .; clone_size: many; v_call: TRBV27; cdr3_aa: CASSFSPEFQPQHF; cdr3_nt: TGTGCCAGCAGTTTCTCTCCGGAGTTTCAGCCCCAGCATTTT
j_call: TRBJ2-7; d_call: .; clone_size: many; v_call: TRBV5-6; cdr3_aa: CASSFTPSPSYEQYF; cdr3_nt: TGTGCCAGCAGCTTTACCCCAAGTCCCTCCTACGAGCAGTACTTC
j_call: TRBJ2-1; d_call: .; clone_size: many; v_call: TRBV3-1; cdr3_aa: CASSQAYNNEQFF; cdr3_nt: TGTGCCAGCAGCCAAGCCTACAACAATGAGCAGTTCTTC
j_call: TRBJ2-5; d_call: .; clone_size: many; v_call: TRBV24-1; cdr3_aa: CATSALGETQYF; cdr3_nt: TGTGCCACCAGTGCTCTCGGAGAGACCCAGTACTTC
j_call: TRBJ2-5; d_call: .; clone_size: many; v_call: TRBV2; cdr3_aa: CASALSRGGETQYF; cdr3_nt: TGTGCCAGCGCTCTTTCCAGGGGGGGCGAGACCCAGTACTTC
j_call: TRBJ1-4; d_call: .; clone_size: many; v_call: TRBV6-1; cdr3_aa: CASSGSSGGNEKLFF; cdr3_nt: TGTGCCAGCAGTGGTTCCTCCGGGGGGAATGAAAAACTGTTTTTT
j_call: TRBJ2-3; d_call: TRBD1; clone_size: .; v_call: TRBV11-2; cdr3_aa: CASSLEGYRGLDTQYF; cdr3_nt: TGTGCCAGCAGCTTAGAAGGATACAGGGGGTTAGATACGCAGTATTTT
j_call: TRBJ1-1; d_call: .; clone_size: many; v_call: TRBV6-5; cdr3_aa: CASSWTTRTTEAFF; cdr3_nt: TGTGCCAGCAGTTGGACGACAAGGACCACTGAAGCTTTCTTT
j_call: TRBJ2-7; d_call: .; clone_size: few; v_call: TRBV20-1; cdr3_aa: CSGRASHTNEQYF; cdr3_nt: TGCAGTGGCCGAGCATCCCATACGAACGAGCAGTACTTC